Listed below are T cell receptor beta chains from one sample, sequenced in a study of T-cell reconstitution after alpha-beta-depleted transplantation in children. TCRdb ran MiXCR on the PCR reads and lists one entry per CDR3 protein. The profile shows 480,000 or so distinct CDR3 sequences, roughly a tenth of them singletons. The specimen comprised PBMCs, sampled before TCRalphabeta/CD19-depleted stem cell transplant. These receptors originate from a child aged 2 to 10 with inherited bone marrow failure, due to receive a stem cell transplant. Each CDR3 is given with its conserved first and last residue. The D gene is left open where the match is weak. A row's size may be missing; if present it is once, few, many or a size class.

j_call,v_call,clone_size,cdr3_length,d_call,cdr3_nt,cdr3_aa
TRBJ2-2,TRBV9,.,13,.,TGTGCCAGCAGCGCGGGGCCCACCGGGGAGCTGTTTTTT,CASSAGPTGELFF
TRBJ2-1,TRBV4-1,many,11,.,TGCGCCAGCAGCCAAGATGGTCACCATGTTTTC,CASSQDGHHVF
TRBJ2-1,TRBV7-9,many,16,TRBD1,TGTGCCAGCAGCTTAGCGATGGGACAGAGGTCCAATGAGCAGTTCTTC,CASSLAMGQRSNEQFF
TRBJ2-2,TRBV12-3/TRBV12-4,many,13,TRBD1,TGTGCCAGCAGTTCGACAGGGACCGGGGAGCTGTTTTTT,CASSSTGTGELFF
TRBJ1-2,TRBV24-1,few,14,.,TGTGCCACCAGTGATTATACAGGGAACTATGGCTACACCTTC,CATSDYTGNYGYTF
TRBJ1-5,TRBV30,few,12,.,TGTGCCTGGAGCGACAGCAATCAGCCCCAGCATTTT,CAWSDSNQPQHF
TRBJ1-2,TRBV29-1,.,14,TRBD1,TGCAGCGGAGGGACAGGGGATCGGGGCTATGGCTACACCTTC,CSGGTGDRGYGYTF
TRBJ1-2,TRBV27,many,12,TRBD1,TGTGCCAGCAGGACAGGGCGGGATGGCTACACCTTC,CASRTGRDGYTF
TRBJ2-2,TRBV6-2/TRBV6-3,.,16,.,TGTGCCAGCAGTTACTCGTTACTGAGCGCCACCGGGGAGCTGTTTTTT,CASSYSLLSATGELFF
TRBJ2-7,TRBV4-1,many,15,.,TGCGCCAGCAGCCAGGGCGAGGGCACAGGATACGAGCAGTACTTC,CASSQGEGTGYEQYF
TRBJ2-3,TRBV11-2,many,18,TRBD2,TGTGCCAGCAGCTTAGTTCCGACCTCTAGCGGGAGGACAGATACGCAGTATTTT,CASSLVPTSSGRTDTQYF
TRBJ2-1,TRBV29-1,many,16,.,TGCAGCGTTGAAGATCTGTACGGGAGTCCCTACAATGAGCAGTTCTTC,CSVEDLYGSPYNEQFF
TRBJ2-1,TRBV20-1,few,15,TRBD2,TGCAGTGCTAGAGATCCGAGCGGGAGGGCCGATGAGCAGTTCTTC,CSARDPSGRADEQFF
TRBJ2-5,TRBV5-6,many,13,.,TGTGCCAGCAGCTTGGACTTTAGACAGACCCAGTACTTC,CASSLDFRQTQYF
TRBJ2-5,TRBV13,.,14,.,TGTGCCAGCAGCTTGACTCCGTACCAAGAGACCCAGTACTTC,CASSLTPYQETQYF
TRBJ2-7,TRBV5-1,many,16,.,TGCGCCAGCAGCCAACGTCCACTAGGGGACTCCTACGAGCAGTACTTC,CASSQRPLGDSYEQYF
TRBJ2-1,TRBV12-3/TRBV12-4,many,16,.,TGTGCCAGCAGTTTAAGTCGGCGGGCACCCCACAATGAGCAGTTCTTC,CASSLSRRAPHNEQFF
TRBJ2-7,TRBV20-1,many,13,TRBD2,TGCAGTGCCTTTGGACTAGCGGGAGTCTCCCCCTACTTC,CSAFGLAGVSPYF
TRBJ2-7,TRBV7-8,many,16,TRBD2,TGTGCCAGCAGCCGGAGTGCGGGTCAGGGAGGGGACGAGCAGTACTTC,CASSRSAGQGGDEQYF
TRBJ2-1,TRBV11-2,many,16,.,TGTGCCAGCAGCTTAGCTCCTAGCGCCCACTACAATGAGCAGTTCTTC,CASSLAPSAHYNEQFF
TRBJ2-7,TRBV10-3,many,14,TRBD2,TGTGCCATCAGTGACATAGCGGGAGGTTACGAGCAGTACTTC,CAISDIAGGYEQYF
TRBJ2-5,TRBV19,.,13,TRBD1,TGTGCCAGTCGGACAGGGCTTCAAGAGACCCAGTACTTC,CASRTGLQETQYF
TRBJ1-2,TRBV7-9,.,11,.,TGTGCCAGCAGCGAGGGTGTTGGCTACACCTTC,CASSEGVGYTF
TRBJ2-3,TRBV2,many,15,TRBD2,TGTGCCAGCAGTTTTGGCGGGAGCGGCACAGATACGCAGTATTTT,CASSFGGSGTDTQYF
TRBJ2-7,TRBV7-9,many,17,.,TGTGCCAGCAGCTCCGTAAATACAGGGCCCCGAACCTACGAGCAGTACTTC,CASSSVNTGPRTYEQYF
TRBJ2-4,TRBV20-1,many,11,.,TGCAGTGCCAGGCCGCGAAACATTCAGTACTTC,CSARPRNIQYF